The source of this TCR beta chain is a study of response to subunit inactivated influenza vaccine (dated by TCRdb to the late 2010s). For the wider study: Deep quantitative profiling of the T cell receptor repertoire was used in the study to follow responses to a trivalent subunit inactivated influenza vaccine. What the study reported, not specific to this receptor: The authors proposed that each seasonal influenza vaccination may bring in only a limited number of new T cells.

Libraries were made using RT-PCR. Sequencer: Illumina HiSeq 2500. TCRdb trimmed the raw reads at Q25, called clones with MiXCR and kept productive beta chains. When rows share a CDR3 protein, they turn into one entry using the most common DNA and genes. The sample table contains some 540,000 distinct CDR3 sequences; only one count was recorded for under 30% of them. The ten biggest clones cover under 3.5% of the sample. CDR1 and CDR2 were assigned from the germline V gene as SNHLY and FYNNEI. Trimming takes 11 bases from V and 1 base from J, and the germline ends sit 6 bases apart. The CDR3 starts with the cysteine, ends with the phenylalanine, and has 12 residues. Solely the CDR3 DNA is kept, with 36 bases framed from the first base. This clonotype was seen only a few times. Its antigen specificity is not known. Per-nucleotide qualities are absent, and no much larger clonotype sits a single base away.

The sample was also reused in another study, on T cells expressing NK-cell markers. That second publication adds: 5'RACE template switching, by which a universal primer site and unique molecular identifiers were added, was used to make TCR beta cDNA libraries. Three sorted T-cell subsets (CD3+CD56+NKG2C+, CD3+CD56+NKG2C- and CD3+CD56-NKG2C+) from about 8 donors had their TCR beta-chain repertoires profiled. Among the eight sequenced donors, seven were HCMV-seropositive and one was HCMV-seronegative. To restrict sorting to alphabetaTCR-expressing T cells, an anti-gammadeltaTCR antibody was added in several experiments. In a handful of donors, the dominant CD3+CD56+NKG2C+ clonotypes were among the top 10 CD8+ clonotypes and accounted for roughly 1.0-7.5% of CD8+ T cells. Those dominant clonotypes were again the most abundant among CD3+CD56-NKG2C+ cells in a handful of donors, at roughly 25-60.1%. Whether the expanded NKG2C-expressing T cell clones were specific for HCMV antigens remained unclear. Randomly selected healthy volunteers, three men and five women, were used as the eight sequenced donors. A commercial ELISA kit detecting HCMV-specific IgG in serum was used to determine HCMV serostatus. Ficoll density gradient centrifugation was used to isolate peripheral blood mononuclear cells from blood. Magnetic immunoseparation with Miltenyi isolation kits was used to isolate CD4+ and CD8+ T cells from PBMC. Priming for cDNA synthesis came from the TCR beta constant segment, and two successive PCR amplification steps followed. Illumina HiSeq 2000/2500, MiSeq or NextSeq was used to sequence libraries as 2 x 150 bp reads. MIGEC was used to demultiplex reads and group reads by UMI, and MiTCR was used to assemble and quantify clonotypes. To remove erroneous sequences, TCR cDNA sequences were retained only when supported by two or more reads. The tcR package was used for downstream repertoire analysis, and clonotypes were matched across fractions by CDR3 nucleotide sequence plus V segment. Antigen specificity was annotated against VDJdb with VDJmatch, allowing one amino acid substitution in CDR3.

The receptor chain draws on TRBV2 and TRBJ2-6; the D gene identity is not certain. The specimen was CD4+ T cells sorted from PBMCs, collected 11 to 12 days after vaccination. This TCR was sampled from a man aged 50 to 60 who received an inactivated influenza vaccine. Donor details come from another sample of the same person, matched by shared clones. The DNA sequence is given as TGTGCCTGCTCATCTGGGGCCAACGTCCTGACTTTC. The resulting protein is CACSSGANVLTF.